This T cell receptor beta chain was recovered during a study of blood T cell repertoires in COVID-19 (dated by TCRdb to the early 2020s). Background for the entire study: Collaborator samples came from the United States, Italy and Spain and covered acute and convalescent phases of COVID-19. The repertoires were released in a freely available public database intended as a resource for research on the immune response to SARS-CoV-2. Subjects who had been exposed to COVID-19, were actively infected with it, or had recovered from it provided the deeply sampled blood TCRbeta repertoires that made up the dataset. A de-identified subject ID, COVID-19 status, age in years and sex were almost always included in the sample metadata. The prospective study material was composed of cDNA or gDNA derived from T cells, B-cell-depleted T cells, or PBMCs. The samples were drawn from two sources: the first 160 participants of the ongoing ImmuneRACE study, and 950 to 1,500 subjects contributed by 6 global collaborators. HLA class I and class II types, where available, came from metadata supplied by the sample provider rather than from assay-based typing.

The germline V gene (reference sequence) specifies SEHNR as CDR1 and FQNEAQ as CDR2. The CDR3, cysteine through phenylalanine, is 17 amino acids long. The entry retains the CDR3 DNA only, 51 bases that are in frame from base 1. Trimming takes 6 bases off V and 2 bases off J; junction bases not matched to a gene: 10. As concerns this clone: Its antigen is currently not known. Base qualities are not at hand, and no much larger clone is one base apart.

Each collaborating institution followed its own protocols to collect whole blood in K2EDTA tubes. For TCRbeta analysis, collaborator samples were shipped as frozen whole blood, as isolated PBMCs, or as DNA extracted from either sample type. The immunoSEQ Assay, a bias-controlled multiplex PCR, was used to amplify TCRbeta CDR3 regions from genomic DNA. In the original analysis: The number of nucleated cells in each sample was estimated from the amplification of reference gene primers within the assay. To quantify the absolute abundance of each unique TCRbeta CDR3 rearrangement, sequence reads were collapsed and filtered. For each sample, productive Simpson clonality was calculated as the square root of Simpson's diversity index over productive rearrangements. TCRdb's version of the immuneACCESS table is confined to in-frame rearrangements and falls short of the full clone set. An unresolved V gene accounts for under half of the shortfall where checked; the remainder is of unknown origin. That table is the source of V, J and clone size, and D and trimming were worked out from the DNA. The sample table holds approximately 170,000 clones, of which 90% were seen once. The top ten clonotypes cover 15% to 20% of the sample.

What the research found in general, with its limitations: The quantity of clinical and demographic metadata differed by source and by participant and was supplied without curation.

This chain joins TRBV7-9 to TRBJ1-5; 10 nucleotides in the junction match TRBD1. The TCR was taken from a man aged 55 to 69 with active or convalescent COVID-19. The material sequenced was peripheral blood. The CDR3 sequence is CASSKEFGTGGNQPQHF. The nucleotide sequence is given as TGTGCCAGCAGTAAAGAATTCGGGACAGGGGGCAATCAGCCCCAGCATTTT.